The 19 T cell receptor beta chains below were found in one sample sequenced in a study of response to subunit inactivated influenza vaccine. TCRdb fed the RT-PCR reads into MiXCR, producing one record per CDR3 protein. The profile covers around 530,000 distinct CDR3 sequences, with approximately 16% appearing a single time and 3% to 3.5% taken by the ten largest. Here the sequenced sample was CD4+ T cells sorted from PBMCs, taken about 23 months after vaccination. Receptors originate from a man between 50 and 75 years old who received an inactivated influenza vaccine.

CDR3 bases: TGTGCCAGCAGTGATGGGGGAGATACGCAGTATTTT. This encodes CASSDGGDTQYF. The V call is TRBV6-4, the J call TRBJ2-3, with D perhaps assigned TRBD1 or TRBD2 (5 bases each). The CDR3 is made up of 12 amino acids. V dropped 3 bases and J dropped 5 bases, with 6 bases sitting between them. Germline V lookup: CDR1 MRHNA, CDR2 SNTAGT.

This clonotype was seen only a few times. V and J are TRBV5-4 and TRBJ2-3, with D maybe TRBD1 (6 bases). From germline, CDR1 is SGHNT and CDR2 YYREEE (reference sequence). The CDR3 extends over 15 amino acids. V lost 1 base, J lost 1 base, and 10 bases lay in between. The CDR3 DNA follows: TGTGCCAGCAGCTTGCAGGGGTATGGCACAGATACGCAGTATTTT. It encodes CASSLQGYGTDTQYF.

Concerning this clonotype itself: The junction and the germline gene differ at one end; a read error may be behind it. V and J are TRBV6-2 or TRBV6-3 and TRBJ2-1; no definite D call. CDR1 and CDR2 (germline): MNHEY, SVGEGT. This CDR3 comprises 11 residues. CDR3 sequence reads: CASSGFNKQFF. CDR3 bases: TGTGCCAGCAGTGGGTTCAATAAGCAGTTCTTC.

This clonotype showed up just a few times. The CDR3 DNA is TGCAGTGCTAGGGGACCGGGACTAGCGGGAGTCTTGGATACGCAGTATTTT. Translating gives CSARGPGLAGVLDTQYF. This chain joins TRBV20-1 and TRBJ2-3; TRBD2 matches at 14 bases. Germline CDR1 reads DFQATT; CDR2 reads SNEGSKA (reference sequence). The V gene end was trimmed by 3 bases and the J gene end by 6 bases; junction bases not matched to a gene: 11. The CDR3 sequence is 17 residues long.

Only a few counts were recorded for this clonotype. J is TRBJ1-4 and V is TRBV4-1, with 8 bases lining up with TRBD1. CDR1 is MGHRA, CDR2 YSYEKL, per germline. CDR3 length: 15 residues. V trimming: 1 base; J trimming: 8 bases; junction bases outside the gene matches: 6. As DNA, the CDR3 is TGCGCCAGCAGCCAAGTCCTGACAGGGGAGGAAAAACTGTTTTTT. Protein sequence: CASSQVLTGEEKLFF.

This clonotype was seen a handful of times. The chain links TRBV7-9 to TRBJ2-5, with 9 bases identical to TRBD1. The CDR3 has 15 amino acids. The trim removed 2 bases at V and 5 bases at J, leaving 6 bases unmatched. Germline CDR1 and CDR2: SEHNR and FQNEAQ (reference sequence). CDR3 nucleotides: TGTGCCAGCAGCTTAATGGGGGACAGGGACGAGACCCAGTACTTC. Protein sequence: CASSLMGDRDETQYF.

This clonotype was counted between two and nine times. CDR3 in amino acids: CASSQVGLRAEAFF. The CDR3 DNA is TGTGCCAGCAGCCAAGTGGGACTAAGAGCTGAAGCTTTCTTT. This chain links TRBV3-1 with TRBJ1-1; TRBD1 is a possible D gene (5 bases). This CDR3 is 14 amino acids long. CDR1 LGHDT and CDR2 YNNKEL come from the germline V gene (reference sequence). Deletions cut 1 base from V and 6 bases from J, with 12 bases between.

In its sample, this clonotype was seen a few times. This CDR3 is CASSSARKLHEQFF. The CDR3, as DNA: TGTGCCAGCAGTTCAGCTAGAAAGCTCCATGAGCAGTTCTTC. V gene TRBV25-1 combines with J gene TRBJ2-1; D gene ambiguous. CDR3 length equals 14 residues. Trimming took off 5 bases at V and 8 bases at J, with 16 bases between the two ends. The germline gives CDR1 MGHDK, CDR2 SYGVNS.

This clonotype was recorded many times. V is TRBV14 and J is TRBJ2-3; 8 nucleotides line up with TRBD2. V lost 1 base, J lost 5 bases, and 2 bases stayed unmatched. The germline CDR1 and CDR2 sequences are SGHDN and FVKESK. The CDR3 spans 14 residues. This chain's CDR3 is CASSQAGRVDTQYF. CDR3 DNA sequence: TGTGCCAGCAGCCAAGCCGGGAGGGTAGATACGCAGTATTTT.

This clonotype was seen only a few times. This chain connects TRBV9 to TRBJ2-7; 7 bases map to TRBD2. Germline V gene lookup returns CDR1 SGDLS and CDR2 YYNGEE. The CDR3 has 15 residues. Losses at the gene ends were 0 bases for V and 3 bases for J; bases not matched to a gene: 6. This CDR3 is CASSVAASGLYEQYF. The CDR3 nucleotides are TGTGCCAGCAGCGTAGCGGCTAGCGGTCTCTACGAGCAGTACTTC. The full variable domain, with the rest looked up from reference TRBV9 and TRBJ2-7, is DSGVTQTPKHLITATGQRVTLRCSPRSGDLSVYWYQQSLDQGLQFLIQYYNGEERAKGNILERFSAQQFPDLHSELNLSSLELGDSALYFCASSVAASGLYEQYFGPGTRLTVT.

This clonotype appeared a few times. The chain is built from TRBV4-3 and TRBJ1-2, with TRBD1 matching over 7 bases. The germline V gene has CDR1 LGHNA and CDR2 YSLEER. This CDR3 has 15 amino acids. Trimming at V came to 0 bases and at J to 7 bases, leaving 8 bases not matched to a gene. The CDR3 coding sequence is TGCGCCAGCAGCCAAGATTGGCGACAGGGTGGTGGCTACACCTTC. Residues: CASSQDWRQGGGYTF.

The J gene is TRBJ2-1, the V gene TRBV5-6, with a possible D match to TRBD1 (6 bases). This CDR3 has 14 residues. With 0 bases removed from V and 5 bases from J, the gap between germline ends came to 9 bases. Germline CDR1 SGHDT, CDR2 YYEEEE. Here the CDR3 reads CASSLVSGDNEQFF. CDR3 DNA sequence: TGTGCCAGCAGCTTGGTATCAGGGGACAATGAGCAGTTCTTC.

The genes are TRBV7-9 and TRBJ2-2; D is uncertain. Germline CDR1 reads SEHNR; CDR2 reads FQNEAQ (reference sequence). V was shortened by 3 bases and J by 9 bases, with 8 bases between the two germline ends. The CDR3 has 12 residues. This chain's CDR3 is CASSLMNRELFF. For the CDR3, the DNA is TGTGCCAGCAGCTTGATGAACCGGGAGCTGTTTTTT. Looking up the rest from reference TRBV7-9 and TRBJ2-2 gives the full variable domain: DTGVSQNPRHKITKRGQNVTFRCDPISEHNRLYWYRQTLGQGPEFLTYFQNEAQLEKSRLLSDRFSAERPKGSFSTLEIQRTEQGDSAMYLCASSLMNRELFFGEGSRLTVL.

This clonotype was detected a few times. The V and J genes are TRBV10-3 and TRBJ2-7; a possible D gene is TRBD2 (5 bases). The ends were cut back, 4 bases at V and 5 bases at J, with 9 bases in the middle. Germline CDR1 is ENHRY and CDR2 is SYGVKD. This CDR3 region has 12 residues. This chain's CDR3 is CAISVEGNEQYF. As DNA, the CDR3 is TGTGCCATCAGTGTTGAGGGTAACGAGCAGTACTTC.

The chain employs TRBV19 and TRBJ1-5; D call uncertain. Germline CDR1 and CDR2: LNHDA and SQIVND (reference sequence). There are 16 residues in the CDR3. The V end was cut by 3 bases, the J end by 7 bases, with 19 bases between. The CDR3 here is CASSMRGDGGLQPQHF. The CDR3 DNA reads TGTGCCAGTAGTATGAGAGGCGACGGCGGGCTACAGCCCCAGCATTTT.

V gene TRBV5-1 combines with J gene TRBJ2-7; D is possibly TRBD2 (5 bases). The CDR3 covers 15 residues. Deletions cut 0 bases from V and 2 bases from J, with 12 bases between. Germline values: CDR1 SGHRS, CDR2 YFSETQ. The CDR3 is CASSLGWRQTYEQYF. The CDR3 DNA reads TGCGCCAGCAGCTTGGGTTGGAGGCAAACCTACGAGCAGTACTTC.

The chain links TRBV20-1 to TRBJ2-3; D assignment may be TRBD1 or TRBD2 (5 bases each). Trimming shortened V by 3 bases and J by 0 bases, and 10 bases separated the two germline ends. The CDR3 contains 14 residues. Per germline, CDR1 DFQATT and CDR2 SNEGSKA (reference sequence). Written as DNA, the CDR3 is TGCAGTGCTAGGGGACCCTATAGCACAGATACGCAGTATTTT. Residues: CSARGPYSTDTQYF.

The CDR3 nucleotides read TGCAGTGCTACCCGACTAGATGTGGGTCTGTGGCAGTACTTC. It yields the protein CSATRLDVGLWQYF. The rearrangement links TRBV20-1 to TRBJ2-7, with a tentative D call TRBD2 (6 bases). V lost 4 bases to trimming and J lost 9 bases, with 22 bases between them. The CDR3 contains 14 residues. CDR1 and CDR2 (germline): DFQATT, SNEGSKA (reference sequence).

The chain links TRBV7-9 to TRBJ1-4; D not certain. The CDR3 loop spans 13 amino acids. CDR1 and CDR2 from the germline V gene are SEHNR and FQNEAQ (reference sequence). V dropped 5 bases and J dropped 8 bases, with 12 bases sitting between them. DNA for the CDR3: TGTGCCAGCAGCCGGGATGCATACGAAAAACTGTTTTTT. It yields the protein CASSRDAYEKLFF.